Shown below are 6 T cell receptor beta chains from a single sample sequenced in a study of T-cell reconstitution after alpha-beta-depleted transplantation in children. Unique molecular identifiers tagged the TCRbeta library. TCRdb processed the PCR reads anew with MiXCR; each CDR3 protein has one entry. The sample comprises just over 950,000 distinct CDR3 sequences, about 26% of which are singletons, and roughly 28% rests with the top ten. The sample in question was PBMCs, mostly from graft donor cells, obtained 360 days after TCRalphabeta/CD19-depleted stem cell transplant. These receptors were collected from a boy younger than two who had a stem cell transplant for SCID, so the T cells may come from the graft donor.

This clonotype showed up just a few times. The V gene is TRBV12-3 or TRBV12-4, the J gene TRBJ2-2; possibly TRBD2 for D (6 bases). The CDR3 loop spans 15 amino acids. The V end lost 4 bases, the J end lost 5 bases, and 14 bases lay between the germline ends. The CDR3 here is CASSWGLRGTGELFF. The CDR3 DNA reads as TGTGCCAGCAGTTGGGGACTCCGGGGGACCGGGGAGCTGTTTTTT.

This clonotype was found many times. This chain links TRBV5-1 with TRBJ1-1; D unresolved. This CDR3 has 14 residues. Trimming took off 4 bases at V and 8 bases at J, with 18 bases between the two ends. CDR1 is SGHRS and CDR2 is YFSETQ in the germline V gene. The CDR3 DNA is TGCGCCAGCAGCCTCGGGGTCGGGGATTTCGAAGCTTTCTTT. Residues: CASSLGVGDFEAFF.

CDR3 sequence reads: CASSLNYVYEQYF. The DNA for the CDR3 is TGTGCCAGCAGCTTGAACTACGTCTACGAGCAGTACTTC. J is TRBJ2-7 and V is TRBV7-6; no definite D call. V lost 3 bases, J lost 3 bases, and 9 bases lay in between. The CDR3 is made up of 13 amino acids. The germline V gene has CDR1 SGHVS and CDR2 FNYEAQ.

This rearrangement joins TRBV5-1 to TRBJ1-1, with D perhaps TRBD1 (6 bases). Trimming shortened V by 1 base and J by 4 bases, and 14 bases separated the two germline ends. Germline V gene lookup returns CDR1 SGHRS and CDR2 YFSETQ. The CDR3 consists of 15 residues. The CDR3 loop reads CASSLRVGGGTEAFF. The CDR3 DNA is TGCGCCAGCAGCTTGAGGGTAGGGGGAGGCACTGAAGCTTTCTTT. The full variable domain, with the rest looked up from reference TRBV5-1 and TRBJ1-1, is KAGVTQTPRYLIKTRGQQVTLSCSPISGHRSVSWYQQTPGQGLQFLFEYFSETQRNKGNFPGRFSGRQFSNSRSEMNVSTLELGDSALYLCASSLRVGGGTEAFFGQGTRLTVV.

The chain employs TRBV7-9 and TRBJ1-2; unclear D gene. Germline CDR1 is SEHNR and CDR2 is FQNEAQ (reference sequence). The CDR3 covers 14 residues. Trimming shortened V by 3 bases and J by 1 base, and 9 bases separated the two germline ends. The CDR3 is CASSLAGVNYGYTF. The CDR3, as DNA: TGTGCCAGCAGCTTGGCGGGAGTTAACTATGGCTACACCTTC. The full variable domain, in which reference TRBV7-9 and TRBJ1-2 provide the parts outside the CDR3, is DTGVSQNPRHKITKRGQNVTFRCDPISEHNRLYWYRQTLGQGPEFLTYFQNEAQLEKSRLLSDRFSAERPKGSFSTLEIQRTEQGDSAMYLCASSLAGVNYGYTFGSGTRLTVV.

The chain combines TRBV6-5 with TRBJ1-4, with D possibly being TRBD1 (5 bases). Germline-derived CDR1 and CDR2 are MNHEY and SVGAGI. Trimming took 1 base from V and 2 from J, leaving 5 bases between them. The CDR3 totals 14 residues. DNA of the CDR3: TGTGCCAGCAGTTACTACAGGACTAATGAAAAACTGTTTTTT. This codes for CASSYYRTNEKLFF.